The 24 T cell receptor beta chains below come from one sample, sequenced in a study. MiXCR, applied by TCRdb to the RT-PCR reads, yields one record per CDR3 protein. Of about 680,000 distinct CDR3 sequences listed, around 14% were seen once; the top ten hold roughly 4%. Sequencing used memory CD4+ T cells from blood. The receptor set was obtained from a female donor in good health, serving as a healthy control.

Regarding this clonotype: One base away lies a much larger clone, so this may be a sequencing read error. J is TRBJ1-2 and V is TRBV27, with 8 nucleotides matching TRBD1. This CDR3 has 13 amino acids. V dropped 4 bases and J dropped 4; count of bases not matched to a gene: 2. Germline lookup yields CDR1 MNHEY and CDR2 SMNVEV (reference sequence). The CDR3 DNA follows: TGTGCCAGCAGTTGGACAGGGAGCTATGGCTACACCTTC. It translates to CASSWTGSYGYTF.

The CDR3 sequence: CSATTLAGGYYNEQFF. The DNA for the CDR3 is TGCAGTGCTACTACCCTAGCGGGAGGGTACTACAATGAGCAGTTCTTC. The chain links TRBV20-1 to TRBJ2-1; TRBD2 agrees at 12 bases. Per the germline V gene, CDR1 is DFQATT and CDR2 is SNEGSKA (reference sequence). The length of the CDR3 is 16 residues. V dropped 4 bases and J dropped 3; count of bases not matched to a gene: 7.

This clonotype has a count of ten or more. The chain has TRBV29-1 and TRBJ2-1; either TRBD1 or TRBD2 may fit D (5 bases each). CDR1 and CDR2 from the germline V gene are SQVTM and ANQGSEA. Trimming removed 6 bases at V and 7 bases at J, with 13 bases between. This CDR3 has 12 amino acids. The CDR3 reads CSVEGLGNEQFF. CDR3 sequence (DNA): TGCAGCGTAGAGGGGCTTGGGAATGAGCAGTTCTTC.

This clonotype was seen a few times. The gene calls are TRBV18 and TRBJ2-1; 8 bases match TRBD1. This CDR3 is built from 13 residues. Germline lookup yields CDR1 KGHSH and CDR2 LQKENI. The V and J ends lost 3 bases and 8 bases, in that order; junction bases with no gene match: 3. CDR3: CASSPDRGYEQFF. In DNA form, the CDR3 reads TGTGCCAGCTCACCCGACAGGGGATATGAGCAGTTCTTC.

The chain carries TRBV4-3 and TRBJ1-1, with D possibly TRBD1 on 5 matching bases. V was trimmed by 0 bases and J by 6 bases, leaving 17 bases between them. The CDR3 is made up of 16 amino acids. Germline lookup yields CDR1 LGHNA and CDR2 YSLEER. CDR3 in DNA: TGCGCCAGCAGCCAAGATTTTGGCCTCCCGGGGGCTGAAGCTTTCTTT. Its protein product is CASSQDFGLPGAEAFF.

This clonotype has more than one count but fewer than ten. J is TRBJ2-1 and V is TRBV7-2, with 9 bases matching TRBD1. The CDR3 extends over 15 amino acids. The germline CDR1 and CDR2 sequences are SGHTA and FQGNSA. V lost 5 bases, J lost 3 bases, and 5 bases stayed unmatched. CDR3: CASSARDRVYNEQFF. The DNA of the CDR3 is TGTGCCAGCAGCGCCCGGGACAGGGTCTACAATGAGCAGTTCTTC.

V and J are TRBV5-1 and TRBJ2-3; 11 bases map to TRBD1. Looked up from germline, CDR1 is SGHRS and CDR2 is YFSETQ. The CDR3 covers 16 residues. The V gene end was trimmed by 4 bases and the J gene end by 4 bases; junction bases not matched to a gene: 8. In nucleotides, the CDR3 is TGCGCCAGCAGCGTGTTGGACAGGGGGCAGTCAGATACGCAGTATTTT. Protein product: CASSVLDRGQSDTQYF.

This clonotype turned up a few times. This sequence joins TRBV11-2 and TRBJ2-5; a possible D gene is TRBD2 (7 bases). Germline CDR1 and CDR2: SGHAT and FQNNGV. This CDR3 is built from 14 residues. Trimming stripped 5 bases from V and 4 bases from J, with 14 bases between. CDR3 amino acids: CASSIGGLTETQYF. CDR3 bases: TGTGCCAGCAGCATAGGGGGACTAACAGAGACCCAGTACTTC.

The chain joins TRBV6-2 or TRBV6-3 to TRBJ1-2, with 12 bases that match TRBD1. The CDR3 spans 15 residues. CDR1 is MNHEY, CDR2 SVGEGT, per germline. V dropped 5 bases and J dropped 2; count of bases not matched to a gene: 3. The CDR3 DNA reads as TGTGCCAGCAGTACCGGGACAGGGGGCAACTATGGCTACACCTTC. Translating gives CASSTGTGGNYGYTF.

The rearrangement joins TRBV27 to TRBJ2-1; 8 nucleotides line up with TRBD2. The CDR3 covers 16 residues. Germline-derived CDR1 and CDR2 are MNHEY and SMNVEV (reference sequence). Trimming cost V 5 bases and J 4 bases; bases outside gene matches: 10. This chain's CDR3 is CASSPISGVHYNEQFF. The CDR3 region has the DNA TGTGCCAGCAGTCCCATTAGCGGGGTACATTACAATGAGCAGTTCTTC.

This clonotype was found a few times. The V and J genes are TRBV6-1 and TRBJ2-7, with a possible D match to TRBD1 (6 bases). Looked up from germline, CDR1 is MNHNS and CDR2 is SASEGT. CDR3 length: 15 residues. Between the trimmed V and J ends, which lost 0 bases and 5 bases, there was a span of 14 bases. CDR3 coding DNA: TGTGCCAGCAGTGAAGCAGGGGGATTCGGGGACGAGCAGTACTTC. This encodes CASSEAGGFGDEQYF.

CDR3: CASRGGTSGRFEQYF. CDR3 bases: TGTGCCAGCAGGGGTGGGACTAGCGGGAGGTTCGAGCAGTACTTC. The gene calls are TRBV28 and TRBJ2-7; 15 bases agree with TRBD2. CDR1 is MDHEN and CDR2 is SYDVKM in the germline V gene. The CDR3 spans 15 residues. The V and J ends lost 6 bases and 6 bases, in that order; junction bases with no gene match: 6.

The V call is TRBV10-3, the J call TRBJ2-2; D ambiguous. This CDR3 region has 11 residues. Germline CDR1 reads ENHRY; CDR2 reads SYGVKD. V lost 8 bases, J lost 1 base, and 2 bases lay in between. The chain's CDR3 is CAIENTGELFF. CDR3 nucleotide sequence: TGTGCCATCGAGAACACCGGGGAGCTGTTTTTT.

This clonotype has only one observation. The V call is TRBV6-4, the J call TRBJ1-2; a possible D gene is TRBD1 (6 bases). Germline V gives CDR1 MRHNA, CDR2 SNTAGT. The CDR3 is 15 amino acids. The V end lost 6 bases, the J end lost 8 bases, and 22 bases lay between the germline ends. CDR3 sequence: CASSEEGGITKGYTF. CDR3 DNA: TGTGCCAGCAGCGAGGAGGGGGGGATAACTAAAGGCTACACCTTC.

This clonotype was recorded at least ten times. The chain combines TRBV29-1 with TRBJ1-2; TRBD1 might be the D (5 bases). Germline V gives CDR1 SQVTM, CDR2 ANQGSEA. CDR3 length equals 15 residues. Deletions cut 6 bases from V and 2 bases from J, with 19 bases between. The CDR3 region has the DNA TGCAGCGTAGGTAGGGGTTCGGGAACCAACTATGGCTACACCTTC. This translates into CSVGRGSGTNYGYTF.

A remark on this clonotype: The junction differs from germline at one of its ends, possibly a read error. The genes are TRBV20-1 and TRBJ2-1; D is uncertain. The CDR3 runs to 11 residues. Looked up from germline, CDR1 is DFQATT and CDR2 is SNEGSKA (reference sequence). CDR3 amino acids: CGASSYNEQFF. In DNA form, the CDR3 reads TGCGGTGCTAGTTCTTACAATGAGCAGTTCTTC.

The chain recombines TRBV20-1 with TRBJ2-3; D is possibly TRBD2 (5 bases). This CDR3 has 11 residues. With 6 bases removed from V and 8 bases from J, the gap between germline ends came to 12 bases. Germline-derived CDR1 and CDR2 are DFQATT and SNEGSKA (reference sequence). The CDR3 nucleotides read TGCAGTGCCCCGTTGGCGGGTACGCAGTATTTT. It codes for CSAPLAGTQYF.

CDR3 nucleotide sequence: TGCAGTGCTCCACTTTTGGCGGGAGTCAGGGATACGCAGTATTTT. It translates to CSAPLLAGVRDTQYF. This chain links TRBV20-1 with TRBJ2-3; the match to TRBD2 covers 7 bases. Germline CDR1 and CDR2: DFQATT and SNEGSKA (reference sequence). The CDR3 contains 15 residues. V was pared by 5 bases and J by 6 bases, with 14 bases of the junction left unmatched.

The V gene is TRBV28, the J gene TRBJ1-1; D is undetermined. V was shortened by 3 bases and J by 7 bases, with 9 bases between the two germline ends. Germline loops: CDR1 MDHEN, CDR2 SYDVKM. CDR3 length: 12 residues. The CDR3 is CASSFSGIEAFF. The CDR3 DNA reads TGTGCCAGCAGTTTCTCGGGGATTGAAGCTTTCTTT.

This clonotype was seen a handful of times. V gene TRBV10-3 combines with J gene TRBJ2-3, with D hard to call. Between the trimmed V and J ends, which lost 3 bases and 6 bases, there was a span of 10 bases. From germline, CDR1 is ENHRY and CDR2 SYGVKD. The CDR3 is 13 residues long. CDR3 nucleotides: TGTGCCATCAGTGATGGGGTGGGGGATACGCAGTATTTT. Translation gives CAISDGVGDTQYF.

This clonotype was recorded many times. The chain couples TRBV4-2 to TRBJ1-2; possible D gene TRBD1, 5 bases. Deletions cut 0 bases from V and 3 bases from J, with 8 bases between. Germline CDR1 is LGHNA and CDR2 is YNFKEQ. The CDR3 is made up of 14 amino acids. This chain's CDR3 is CASSQETADYGYTF. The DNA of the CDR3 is TGTGCCAGCAGCCAAGAGACAGCGGACTATGGCTACACCTTC.

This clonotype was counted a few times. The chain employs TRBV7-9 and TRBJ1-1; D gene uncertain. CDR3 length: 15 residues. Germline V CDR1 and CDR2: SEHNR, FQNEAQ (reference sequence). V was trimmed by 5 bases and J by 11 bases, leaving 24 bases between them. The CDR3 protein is CASSLLGRLQVGAFF. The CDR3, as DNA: TGTGCCAGCAGCCTCCTCGGTCGTCTTCAAGTTGGGGCTTTCTTT. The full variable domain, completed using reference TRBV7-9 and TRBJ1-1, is DTGVSQNPRHKITKRGQNVTFRCDPISEHNRLYWYRQTLGQGPEFLTYFQNEAQLEKSRLLSDRFSAERPKGSFSTLEIQRTEQGDSAMYLCASSLLGRLQVGAFFGQGTRLTVV.

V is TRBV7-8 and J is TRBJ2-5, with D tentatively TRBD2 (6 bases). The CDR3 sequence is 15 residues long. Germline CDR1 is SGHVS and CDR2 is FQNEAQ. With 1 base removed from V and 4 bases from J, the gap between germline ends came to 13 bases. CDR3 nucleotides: TGTGCCAGCAGCTTAGGACTAGTCCGCCCAGAGACCCAGTACTTC. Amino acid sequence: CASSLGLVRPETQYF.

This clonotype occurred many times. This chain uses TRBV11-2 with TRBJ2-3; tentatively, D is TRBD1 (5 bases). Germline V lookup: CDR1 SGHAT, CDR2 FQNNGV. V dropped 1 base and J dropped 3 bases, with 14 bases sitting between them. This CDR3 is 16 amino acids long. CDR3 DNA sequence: TGTGCCAGCAGCTTAGTGGGCAGGGTGATGACAGATACGCAGTATTTT. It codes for CASSLVGRVMTDTQYF. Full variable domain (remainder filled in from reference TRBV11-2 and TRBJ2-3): EAGVAQSPRYKIIEKRQSVAFWCNPISGHATLYWYQQILGQGPKLLIQFQNNGVVDDSQLPKDRFSAERLKGVDSTLKIQPAKLEDSAVYLCASSLVGRVMTDTQYFGPGTRLTVL.